The 18 T cell receptor beta chains listed next were all sequenced from one sample in a study of CD8 T cells in ankylosing spondylitis. Their antigens are not known. Study-level results: Several highly homologous variants made up a TCR beta motif, and this motif appeared characteristic of ankylosing spondylitis blood.

TCRdb analysed the 5' RACE reads with MiXCR anew, one entry per CDR3 protein. The sample contains hundreds of thousands of distinct CDR3 sequences, roughly 25% of which appear only once. Material for sequencing was blood, either unsorted or a sorted T cell fraction (not recorded which). The receptor source for this set is a male donor with ankylosing spondylitis.

The chain joins TRBV6-1 to TRBJ2-7; 9 bases are shared with TRBD1. After removal of 4 bases from V and 3 bases from J, the junction contained 4 bases not matched to a gene. Germline values: CDR1 MNHNS, CDR2 SASEGT. The CDR3 extends over 14 amino acids. DNA for the CDR3: TGTGCCAGCAGTGGGGACAGGGAAAGCTACGAGCAGTACTTC. Its protein product is CASSGDRESYEQYF.

The chain uses TRBV5-1 and TRBJ2-2; TRBD2 agrees at 8 bases. The CDR3 contains 15 residues. The V segment lost 6 bases and the J segment 1 base; nucleotides outside the gene matches: 5. Germline-derived CDR1 and CDR2 are SGHRS and YFSETQ. Here the CDR3 reads CASKSGSVNTGELFF. The CDR3 DNA is TGCGCCAGCAAAAGCGGGAGTGTGAACACCGGGGAGCTGTTTTTT.

The chain joins TRBV20-1 to TRBJ2-1, with D tentatively TRBD1 (6 bases). V was clipped by 4 bases and J by 12 bases, with 19 bases between them. The CDR3 runs 13 residues. The germline V gene encodes CDR1 DFQATT and CDR2 SNEGSKA (reference sequence). The CDR3 sequence is CSAKPTGQGRQFF. The CDR3 DNA is TGCAGTGCTAAACCTACAGGGCAGGGACGGCAGTTCTTC.

The chain joins TRBV11-1 to TRBJ2-3; 10 nucleotides agree with TRBD2. The germline V gene has CDR1 SGHAT and CDR2 FQDESV (reference sequence). V was clipped by 2 bases and J by 0 bases; unmatched bases: 11. The CDR3 has 19 amino acids. Written as DNA, the CDR3 is TGTGCCAGCAGCTTAAGGCCTAGCGGGAGAAGGGCTAGCACAGATACGCAGTATTTT. Amino acid sequence: CASSLRPSGRRASTDTQYF.

This clonotype has only a few counts. The chain joins TRBV12-3 or TRBV12-4 to TRBJ2-2; 7 bases align to TRBD1. The length of the CDR3 is 15 residues. V lost 3 bases, J lost 3 bases, and 4 bases stayed unmatched. CDR3: CASSFYQGDTGELFF. The DNA of the CDR3 is TGTGCCAGCAGTTTTTACCAGGGGGACACCGGGGAGCTGTTTTTT.

CDR3 amino acids: CASSLGRTGNNEKLFF. The CDR3, as DNA: TGCGCCAGCAGCTTGGGACGGACAGGGAATAATGAAAAACTGTTTTTT. This chain links TRBV5-1 with TRBJ1-4; 8 nucleotides align to TRBD1. There are 16 residues in the CDR3. The V gene's germline CDR1 is SGHRS and CDR2 YFSETQ. V was pared by 0 bases and J by 4 bases, with 5 bases of the junction left unmatched.

In this sample, this clonotype turned up a few times. V gene TRBV4-2 combines with J gene TRBJ1-3; D is uncertain. The CDR3 is 17 amino acids. The ends were cut back, 0 bases at V and 1 base at J, with 13 bases in the middle. Germline values: CDR1 LGHNA, CDR2 YNFKEQ. The CDR3 spells CASSQDDSRGSGNTIYF. The CDR3 DNA is TGTGCCAGCAGCCAAGACGATTCTCGGGGATCTGGAAACACCATATATTTT.

The chain has TRBV3-1 and TRBJ2-7; no reliable D call. CDR1 is LGHDT and CDR2 is YNNKEL in the germline V gene (reference sequence). Trimming took off 2 bases at V and 6 bases at J, with 2 bases between the two ends. CDR3 length: 10 residues. The CDR3 loop is CASSQSEQYV. The CDR3 nucleotides read TGTGCCAGCAGCCAAAGCGAGCAGTACGTC.

The chain couples TRBV28 to TRBJ1-1; D is unresolved. With 5 bases removed from V and 11 bases from J, the gap between germline ends came to 15 bases. The CDR3 contains 12 residues. CDR1 MDHEN and CDR2 SYDVKM come from the germline V gene. The CDR3, as DNA: TGTGCCAGCAGTCCACCGGGATTTGAGGCTTTCTTT. The encoded protein is CASSPPGFEAFF.

This clonotype came up a few times. This chain connects TRBV5-1 to TRBJ2-7, with 7 positions matching TRBD2. CDR1 and CDR2 (germline): SGHRS, YFSETQ. The V segment lost 6 bases and the J segment 6 bases; nucleotides outside the gene matches: 15. This CDR3 region has 15 residues. The CDR3 region has the DNA TGCGCCAGCACTACCCAGGGCGGGGAGGGCCGCGAGCAGTACTTC. This translates into CASTTQGGEGREQYF.

A single count supports this clonotype. This chain uses TRBV5-1 with TRBJ1-4; perhaps TRBD1 as D (6 bases). CDR3 size: 19 residues. The V end lost 4 bases, the J end lost 4 bases, and 26 bases lay between the germline ends. Germline V lookup: CDR1 SGHRS, CDR2 YFSETQ. CDR3 nucleotides: TGCGCCAGCAGCCCTGGTGGGGACACAGAAGGTGGAGATAATGAAAAACTGTTTTTT. Residues: CASSPGGDTEGGDNEKLFF.

The sample holds one count of this clonotype. This rearrangement joins TRBV20-1 to TRBJ1-2; D call uncertain. The V end was cut by 2 bases, the J end by 6 bases, with 10 bases between. The CDR3 is 12 residues long. Per germline, CDR1 DFQATT and CDR2 SNEGSKA (reference sequence). Here the CDR3 DNA reads TGCAGTGCTAGACCATCTGACCATGGCTACACCTTC. Protein: CSARPSDHGYTF.

This chain connects TRBV11-2 to TRBJ2-5; 7 bases match TRBD1. Germline V CDR1 and CDR2: SGHAT, FQNNGV. V trimming: 1 base; J trimming: 4 bases; junction bases outside the gene matches: 3. The CDR3 covers 14 residues. In DNA form, the CDR3 reads TGTGCCAGCAGCTTAGGAGGGGGCGGAGAGACCCAGTACTTC. Translating gives CASSLGGGGETQYF.

The CDR3 DNA sequence: TGTGCCAGCAGCTTAGCTCCCTTTAGCGGGGCCGGAGGCTACGAGCAGTACGTC. Encoded protein: CASSLAPFSGAGGYEQYV. This sequence joins TRBV7-8 and TRBJ2-7, with 8 bases fitting TRBD2. The germline gives CDR1 SGHVS, CDR2 FQNEAQ. J gave up 3 bases and V 0 bases, and 13 bases lay outside the gene matches. The CDR3 is made up of 18 amino acids.

The rearrangement links TRBV7-8 to TRBJ1-1; no clear D gene. V was cut by 5 bases and J by 0 bases, with 7 bases left in between. The CDR3 contains 13 residues. Germline V gives CDR1 SGHVS, CDR2 FQNEAQ. The CDR3 DNA reads TGTGCCAGCAGCATGGGGATGAACACTGAAGCTTTCTTT. It yields the protein CASSMGMNTEAFF.

For this clonotype: A single base separates this from a much larger clone, so it may be a read error. The chain recombines TRBV2 with TRBJ1-5, with D perhaps matching TRBD1 (5 bases). Per germline, CDR1 SNHLY and CDR2 FYNNEI. The CDR3 runs to 13 residues. Trimming pared 7 bases from V and 1 base from J, leaving 8 bases between. This CDR3 reads CASNWDSNQPQHF. CDR3 nucleotides: TGTGCCAGCAATTGGGACAGCAATCAGCCCCAGCATTTT. Full variable domain (rest looked up from reference TRBV2 and TRBJ1-5): EPEVTQTPSHQVTQMGQEVILRCVPISNHLYFYWYRQILGQKVEFLVSFYNNEISEKSEIFDDQFSVERPDGSNFTLKIRSTKLEDSAMYFCASNWDSNQPQHFGDGTRLSIL.

The chain links TRBV11-2 to TRBJ1-1, with 7 positions matching TRBD1. The germline V gene has CDR1 SGHAT and CDR2 FQNNGV. This CDR3 has 15 amino acids. Trimming cost V 5 bases and J 1 base; bases outside gene matches: 7. The CDR3 coding sequence is TGTGCCAGCAGCCTTACGGGACAGTCGAACACTGAAGCTTTCTTT. It specifies CASSLTGQSNTEAFF.

This clonotype occurred a few times. The chain carries TRBV5-1 and TRBJ2-7, with D maybe TRBD1 (6 bases). CDR3 size: 14 residues. Trimming left V 2 bases short and J 2 bases short, with 11 bases between. The germline CDR1 and CDR2 sequences are SGHRS and YFSETQ. CDR3 in DNA: TGCGCCAGCAGCTTCGGACAGCCGGCCTACGAGCAGTACTTC. Translating it yields CASSFGQPAYEQYF.